This paragraph reports one T cell receptor beta chain. This entry belongs to a study of blood T cell repertoires in COVID-19. Source study methods: Estimation of nucleated cell counts relied on the amplification of reference gene primers. The method was immunoSEQ multiplex PCR; TCRdb's version includes in-frame clones alone and lacks a portion of them. V, J and clone size derive from that table, while D and trimming were established from the DNA sequence. The profile shows a few hundred thousand clones, around 85% of them singletons. Seattle patients were enrolled during active infection and followed longitudinally. The sequenced sample was peripheral blood. This sequence was found in a woman in her seventies with COVID-19, enrolled during active disease.

The CDR3 region has the DNA TGTGCCAGCAGCTTAAGGGGCGGACGAAGCTCCTACGAGCAGTACTTC. It encodes CASSLRGGRSSYEQYF. This chain connects TRBV7-2 to TRBJ2-7; possibly TRBD1 for D (5 bases). CDR1 SGHTA and CDR2 FQGNSA come from the germline V gene. V lost 2 bases, J lost 0 bases, and 14 bases lay in between. The CDR3 runs to 16 residues.